The clone carrying this TCR beta chain was seen a handful of times. Its antigen is not known. Libraries were prepared by immunoSEQ multiplex PCR; TCRdb keeps only in-frame clonotypes and omits some of them. The sample holds under 150,000 clones; 70% to 90% are singletons and the top ten take approximately 5%. The data are from a study of Ad26.COV2.S vaccination and SARS-CoV-2 variants. Overall study results and limits: Comparability of non-spike TCR breadth was observed across vaccine and placebo recipients. Responses of spike-specific T cells (both CD8+ and CD4+) reportedly showed substantial breadth after vaccination. The study found higher spike-specific TCR breadth in vaccine than placebo recipients.

The CDR3 length is 15 residues. Germline lookup yields CDR1 GTSNPN and CDR2 SVGIG (reference sequence). Germline trimming cut 2 bases from V and 3 bases from J; bases unmatched to any gene: 3. The source of this sequence is a human donor who had recovered from COVID-19. The specimen was peripheral blood, collected after recovery from COVID-19. The chain joins TRBV30 to TRBJ2-2, with 10 bases fitting TRBD1. Here the CDR3 reads CAWSTGQGDTGELFF. The CDR3 DNA sequence: TGTGCCTGGAGTACTGGACAGGGGGACACCGGGGAGCTGTTTTTT.